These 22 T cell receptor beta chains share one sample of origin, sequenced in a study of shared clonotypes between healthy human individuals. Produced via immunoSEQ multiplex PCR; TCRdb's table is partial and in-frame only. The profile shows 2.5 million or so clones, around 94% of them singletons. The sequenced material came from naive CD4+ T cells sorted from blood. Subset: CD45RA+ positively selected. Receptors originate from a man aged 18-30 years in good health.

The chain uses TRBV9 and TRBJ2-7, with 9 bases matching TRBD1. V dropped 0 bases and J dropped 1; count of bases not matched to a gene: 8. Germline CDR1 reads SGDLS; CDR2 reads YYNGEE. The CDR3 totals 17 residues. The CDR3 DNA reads TGTGCCAGCAGCGTAGCACCCGACAGGGGGAGGTCCTACGAGCAGTACTTC. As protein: CASSVAPDRGRSYEQYF.

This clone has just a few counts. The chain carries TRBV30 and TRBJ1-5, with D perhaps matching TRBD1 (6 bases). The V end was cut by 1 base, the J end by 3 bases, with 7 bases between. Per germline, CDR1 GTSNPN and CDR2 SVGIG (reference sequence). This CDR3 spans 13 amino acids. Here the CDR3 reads CAWSGDNNQPQHF. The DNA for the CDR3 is TGTGCCTGGAGTGGGGACAACAATCAGCCCCAGCATTTT.

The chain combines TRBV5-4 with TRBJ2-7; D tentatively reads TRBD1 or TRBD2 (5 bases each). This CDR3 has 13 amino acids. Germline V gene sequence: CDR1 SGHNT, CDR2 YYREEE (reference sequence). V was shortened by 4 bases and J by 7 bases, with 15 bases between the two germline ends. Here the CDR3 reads CASSGDLAEEQYF. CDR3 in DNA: TGTGCCAGCAGCGGGGACCTCGCCGAGGAGCAGTACTTC. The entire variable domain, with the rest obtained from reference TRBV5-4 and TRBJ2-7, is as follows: ETGVTQSPTHLIKTRGQQVTLRCSSQSGHNTVSWYQQALGQGPQFIFQYYREEENGRGNFPPRFSGLQFPNYSSELNVNALELDDSALYLCASSGDLAEEQYFGPGTRLTVT.

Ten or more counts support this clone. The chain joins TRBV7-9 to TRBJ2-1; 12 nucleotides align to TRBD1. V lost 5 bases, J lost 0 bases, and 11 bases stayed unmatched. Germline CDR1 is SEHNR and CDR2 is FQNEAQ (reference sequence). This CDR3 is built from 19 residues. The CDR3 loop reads CASSRTGTGGPSSYNEQFF. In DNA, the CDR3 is TGTGCCAGCAGCCGCACCGGGACAGGGGGCCCAAGCTCCTACAATGAGCAGTTCTTC. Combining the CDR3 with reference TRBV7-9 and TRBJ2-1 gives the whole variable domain DTGVSQNPRHKITKRGQNVTFRCDPISEHNRLYWYRQTLGQGPEFLTYFQNEAQLEKSRLLSDRFSAERPKGSFSTLEIQRTEQGDSAMYLCASSRTGTGGPSSYNEQFFGPGTRLTVL.

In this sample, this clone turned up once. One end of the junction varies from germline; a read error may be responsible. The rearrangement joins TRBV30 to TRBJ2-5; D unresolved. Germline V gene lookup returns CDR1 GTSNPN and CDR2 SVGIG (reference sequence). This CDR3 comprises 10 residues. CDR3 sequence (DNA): TGTGCCTGGAGTGTAGAGGCCCAGTACTTC. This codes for CAWSVEAQYF.

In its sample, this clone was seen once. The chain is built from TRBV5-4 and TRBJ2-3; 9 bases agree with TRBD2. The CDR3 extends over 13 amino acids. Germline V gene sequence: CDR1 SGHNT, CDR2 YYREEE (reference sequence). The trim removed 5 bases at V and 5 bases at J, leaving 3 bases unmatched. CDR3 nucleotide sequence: TGTGCCAGCAGTCTAGCGGGGTTAGATACGCAGTATTTT. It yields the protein CASSLAGLDTQYF.

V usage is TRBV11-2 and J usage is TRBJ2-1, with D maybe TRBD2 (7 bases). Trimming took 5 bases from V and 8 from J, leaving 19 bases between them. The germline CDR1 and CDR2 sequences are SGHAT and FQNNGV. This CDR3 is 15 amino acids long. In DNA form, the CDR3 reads TGTGCCAGCAGCCGTCCCCCAGCGGGGACACATGAGCAGTTCTTC. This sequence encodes CASSRPPAGTHEQFF.

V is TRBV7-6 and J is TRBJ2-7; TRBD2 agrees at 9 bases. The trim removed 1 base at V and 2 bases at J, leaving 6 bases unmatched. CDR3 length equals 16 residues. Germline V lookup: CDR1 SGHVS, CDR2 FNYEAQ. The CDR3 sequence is CASSLGDSGGPYEQYF. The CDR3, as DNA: TGTGCCAGCAGCTTAGGTGATAGCGGGGGCCCCTACGAGCAGTACTTC.

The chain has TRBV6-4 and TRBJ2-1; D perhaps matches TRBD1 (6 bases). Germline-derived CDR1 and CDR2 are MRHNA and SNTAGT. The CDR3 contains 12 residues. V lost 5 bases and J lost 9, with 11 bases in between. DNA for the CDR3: TGTGCCAGCAGTCCCCAGGGGAGTGAGCAGTTCTTC. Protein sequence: CASSPQGSEQFF.

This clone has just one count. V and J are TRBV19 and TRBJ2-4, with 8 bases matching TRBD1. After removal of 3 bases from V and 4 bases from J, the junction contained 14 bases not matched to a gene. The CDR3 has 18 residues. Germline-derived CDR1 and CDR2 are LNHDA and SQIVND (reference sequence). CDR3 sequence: CASSMSIFLGTGKNIQYF. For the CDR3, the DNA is TGTGCCAGTAGTATGTCCATATTTCTCGGGACAGGAAAAAACATTCAGTACTTC.

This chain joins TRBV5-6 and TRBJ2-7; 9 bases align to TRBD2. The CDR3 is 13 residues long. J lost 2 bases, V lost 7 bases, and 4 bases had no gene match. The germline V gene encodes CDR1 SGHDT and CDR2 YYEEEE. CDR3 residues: CASSRLAAYEQYF. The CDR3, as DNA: TGTGCCAGCTCCCGACTAGCGGCCTACGAGCAGTACTTC.

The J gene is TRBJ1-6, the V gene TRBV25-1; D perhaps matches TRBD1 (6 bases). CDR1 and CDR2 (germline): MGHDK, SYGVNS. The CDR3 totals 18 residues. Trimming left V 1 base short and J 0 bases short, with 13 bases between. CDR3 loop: CASSESPGQSSYNSPLHF. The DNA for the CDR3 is TGTGCCAGCAGTGAATCCCCCGGACAGAGCTCCTATAATTCACCCCTCCACTTT.

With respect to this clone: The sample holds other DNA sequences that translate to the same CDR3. The CDR3 sequence: CASSPGQGNTGELFF. The CDR3 bases are TGTGCCAGCAGTCCCGGACAGGGGAACACCGGGGAGCTGTTTTTT. The chain joins TRBV6-5 to TRBJ2-2, with 8 bases lining up with TRBD1. This CDR3 comprises 15 residues. V lost 5 bases and J lost 1; bases outside the gene matches: 3. Germline CDR1 reads MNHEY; CDR2 reads SVGAGI.

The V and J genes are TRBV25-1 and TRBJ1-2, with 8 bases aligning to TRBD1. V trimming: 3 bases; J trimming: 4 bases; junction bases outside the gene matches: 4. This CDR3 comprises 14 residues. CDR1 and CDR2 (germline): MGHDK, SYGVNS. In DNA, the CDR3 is TGTGCCAGCAGTGATTGGACAGGGATCTATGGCTACACCTTC. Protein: CASSDWTGIYGYTF.

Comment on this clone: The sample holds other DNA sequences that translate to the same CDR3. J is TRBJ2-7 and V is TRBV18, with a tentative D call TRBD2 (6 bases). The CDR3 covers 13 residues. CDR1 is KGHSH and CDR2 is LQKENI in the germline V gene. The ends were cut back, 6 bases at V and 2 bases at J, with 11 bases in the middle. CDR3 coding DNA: TGTGCCAGCTCTCCGCGGGGTACCTACGAGCAGTACTTC. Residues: CASSPRGTYEQYF.

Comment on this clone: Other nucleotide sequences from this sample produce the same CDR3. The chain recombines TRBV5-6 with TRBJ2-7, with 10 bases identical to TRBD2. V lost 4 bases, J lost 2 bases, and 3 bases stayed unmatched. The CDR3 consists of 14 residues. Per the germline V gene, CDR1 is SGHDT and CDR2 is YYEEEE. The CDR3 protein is CASSTGLAAYEQYF. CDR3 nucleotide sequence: TGTGCCAGCAGCACCGGACTAGCGGCCTACGAGCAGTACTTC.

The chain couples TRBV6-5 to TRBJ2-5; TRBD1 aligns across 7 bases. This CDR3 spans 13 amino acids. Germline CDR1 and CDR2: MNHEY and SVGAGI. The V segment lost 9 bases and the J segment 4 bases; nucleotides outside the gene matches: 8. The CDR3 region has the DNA TGTGCCAGTTCTCGACAGGGATTAGAGACCCAGTACTTC. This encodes CASSRQGLETQYF.

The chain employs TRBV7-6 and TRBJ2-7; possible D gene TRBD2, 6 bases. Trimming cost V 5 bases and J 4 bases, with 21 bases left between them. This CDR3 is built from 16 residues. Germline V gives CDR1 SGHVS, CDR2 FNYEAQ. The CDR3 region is CASSPAARLRDYEQYF. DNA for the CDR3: TGTGCCAGCAGCCCGGCGGCCAGACTGCGGGATTACGAGCAGTACTTC.

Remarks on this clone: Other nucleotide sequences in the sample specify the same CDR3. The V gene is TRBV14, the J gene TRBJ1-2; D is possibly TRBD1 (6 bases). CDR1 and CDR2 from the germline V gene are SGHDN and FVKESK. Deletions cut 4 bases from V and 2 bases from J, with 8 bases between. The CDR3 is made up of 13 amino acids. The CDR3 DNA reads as TGTGCCAGCAGCCCGGGACAAAACTATGGCTACACCTTC. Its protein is CASSPGQNYGYTF.

CDR3 amino acids: CASSYSDRGSSYEQYF. CDR3 DNA: TGTGCCAGCAGTTACTCGGACAGGGGAAGCTCCTACGAGCAGTACTTC. The chain couples TRBV6-6 to TRBJ2-7; 9 bases match TRBD1. There are 16 residues in the CDR3. J was trimmed by 0 bases and V by 0 bases; bases with no gene match: 3. Germline V gene sequence: CDR1 MNHNY, CDR2 SVGAGI (reference sequence).

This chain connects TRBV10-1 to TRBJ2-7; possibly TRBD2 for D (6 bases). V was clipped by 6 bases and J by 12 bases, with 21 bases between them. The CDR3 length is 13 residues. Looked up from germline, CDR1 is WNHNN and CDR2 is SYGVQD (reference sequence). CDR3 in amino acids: CASRAGSDGWMYF. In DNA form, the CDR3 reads TGCGCCAGCAGGGCGGGGTCGGACGGGTGGATGTACTTC.

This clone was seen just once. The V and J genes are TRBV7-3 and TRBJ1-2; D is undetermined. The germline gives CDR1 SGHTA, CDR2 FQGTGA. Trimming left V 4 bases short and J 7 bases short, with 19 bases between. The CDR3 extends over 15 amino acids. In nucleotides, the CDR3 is TGTGCCAGCAGCTCAGCACCGGGAACGATGGCTGGCTACACCTTC. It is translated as CASSSAPGTMAGYTF.